One sample yielded the 21 T cell receptor beta chains listed below, sequenced in a study of cytomegalovirus exposure and HLA in healthy donors. Vbeta (60) and Jbeta (13) primers were used in the PCR. Assay used: immunoSEQ multiplex PCR; TCRdb lists only in-frame clones, some missing. The table lists over 150,000 clones, about 80% of them singletons. The source material was PBMCs. These receptors were taken from a man in his thirties or forties in good health and CMV-seropositive.

The chain couples TRBV4-1 to TRBJ2-7; 10 positions agree with TRBD1. In germline, CDR1 is MGHRA, CDR2 YSYEKL. This CDR3 is built from 17 residues. Unmatched junction bases numbered 9, after V lost 2 bases and J lost 2 bases. CDR3 DNA: TGCGCCAGCAGCCAACCGACTGGACAGGGGGAACCCTACGAGCAGTACTTC. Amino acid sequence: CASSQPTGQGEPYEQYF.

The gene calls are TRBV6-1 and TRBJ1-2, with D uncertain. The CDR3 is 14 amino acids. Germline V gives CDR1 MNHNS, CDR2 SASEGT. V was cut by 1 base and J by 0 bases, with 6 bases left in between. The CDR3 nucleotides read TGTGCCAGCAGTGAAGGGAGTTCTAACTATGGCTACACCTTC. Its translation: CASSEGSSNYGYTF.

This chain links TRBV7-6 with TRBJ2-2; 13 nucleotides agree with TRBD2. Germline V gene lookup returns CDR1 SGHVS and CDR2 FNYEAQ. V shed 6 bases, J shed 4 bases, and the junction held 5 bases outside the gene matches. The CDR3 runs to 16 residues. DNA for the CDR3: TGTGCCAGCAGTCAACTAGCGGGGGGGCCCACCGGGGAGCTGTTTTTT. Protein product: CASSQLAGGPTGELFF.

This clone showed up just once. The rearrangement links TRBV6-5 to TRBJ2-4, with 8 bases lining up with TRBD2. The junction had 3 bases not matched to a gene; V was cut back by 2 bases and J by 0 bases. Germline lookup yields CDR1 MNHEY and CDR2 SVGAGI. This CDR3 has 16 amino acids. The CDR3 DNA is TGTGCCAGCAGTTACCCGCTAGCGGGAGCCAAAAACATTCAGTACTTC. It translates to CASSYPLAGAKNIQYF.

V and J are TRBV7-6 and TRBJ1-1, with D possibly matching TRBD1 (6 bases). The ends were cut back, 5 bases at V and 1 base at J, with 11 bases in the middle. The CDR3 is made up of 14 amino acids. Germline V lookup: CDR1 SGHVS, CDR2 FNYEAQ. CDR3 sequence (DNA): TGTGCCAGCAGCCCCGGGACATGGAACACTGAAGCTTTCTTT. Residues: CASSPGTWNTEAFF.

The gene calls are TRBV29-1 and TRBJ2-6; no clear D. The germline V gene encodes CDR1 SQVTM and CDR2 ANQGSEA. The CDR3 consists of 15 residues. The V gene lost 1 base and the J gene lost 4 bases, with 11 bases spanning the gap. The CDR3 loop is CSVEGPQPGANVLTF. CDR3 nucleotides: TGCAGCGTTGAAGGTCCACAACCCGGGGCCAACGTCCTGACTTTC.

This chain joins TRBV13 and TRBJ2-5, with TRBD2 matching over 15 bases. In germline, CDR1 is PRHDT, CDR2 FYEKMQ (reference sequence). The CDR3 is 16 residues long. Trimming removed 5 bases from V and 5 bases from J; junction bases left unmatched: 6. The CDR3 region is CASSTWTSGGAETQYF. CDR3 bases: TGTGCCAGCAGCACATGGACTAGCGGGGGGGCGGAGACCCAGTACTTC.

The chain carries TRBV5-1 and TRBJ1-4; TRBD1 aligns across 11 bases. CDR1 and CDR2 (germline): SGHRS, YFSETQ. The length of the CDR3 is 16 residues. J gave up 8 bases and V 5 bases, and 11 bases lay outside the gene matches. The CDR3 loop is CASSRPDRGQGEKLFF. CDR3 nucleotides: TGCGCCAGCAGTCGTCCGGACAGGGGGCAAGGGGAAAAACTGTTTTTT. Combining the CDR3 with reference TRBV5-1 and TRBJ1-4 gives the whole variable domain KAGVTQTPRYLIKTRGQQVTLSCSPISGHRSVSWYQQTPGQGLQFLFEYFSETQRNKGNFPGRFSGRQFSNSRSEMNVSTLELGDSALYLCASSRPDRGQGEKLFFGSGTQLSVL.

V and J are TRBV28 and TRBJ2-7; 8 bases are shared with TRBD1. Trimming at V came to 6 bases and at J to 3 bases, leaving 10 bases not matched to a gene. Germline CDR1 MDHEN, CDR2 SYDVKM. The CDR3 covers 15 residues. The DNA of the CDR3 is TGTGCCAGCAGGGGGGAGACAGGGGTCCTCTACGAGCAGTACTTC. It codes for CASRGETGVLYEQYF.

The chain recombines TRBV15 with TRBJ1-2, with 8 nucleotides matching TRBD1. The CDR3 sequence is 14 residues long. Germline values: CDR1 LNHNV, CDR2 YYDKDF (reference sequence). J lost 14 bases, V lost 0 bases, and 11 bases had no gene match. The CDR3 coding sequence is TGTGCCACCAGCAGAGATCAGGGGGGACAGGATTGGACCTTC. Translation gives CATSRDQGGQDWTF.

The chain uses TRBV5-1 and TRBJ2-7; D might be TRBD1 (6 bases). Looked up from germline, CDR1 is SGHRS and CDR2 is YFSETQ. Trimming took 4 bases from V and 3 from J, leaving 11 bases between them. The CDR3 runs 13 residues. The chain's CDR3 is CASSLTGNYEQYF. DNA of the CDR3: TGCGCCAGCAGCCTCACAGGGAACTACGAGCAGTACTTC.

The rearrangement joins TRBV11-2 to TRBJ2-7; D gene ambiguous. V lost 1 base to trimming and J lost 6 bases, with 10 bases between them. The CDR3 sequence is 13 residues long. CDR1 is SGHAT and CDR2 is FQNNGV in the germline V gene. The CDR3 reads CASSLAIGPEQYF. The CDR3 DNA reads as TGTGCCAGCAGCTTAGCAATCGGTCCCGAGCAGTACTTC.

This chain links TRBV9 with TRBJ2-5, with D maybe TRBD1 (6 bases). The ends were cut back, 0 bases at V and 2 bases at J, with 8 bases in the middle. The CDR3 is 14 amino acids. Germline V CDR1 and CDR2: SGDLS, YYNGEE. The DNA for the CDR3 is TGTGCCAGCAGCGTAGGGACAGTTCAAGAGACCCAGTACTTC. Amino acid sequence: CASSVGTVQETQYF. The full variable domain, completed using reference TRBV9 and TRBJ2-5, is DSGVTQTPKHLITATGQRVTLRCSPRSGDLSVYWYQQSLDQGLQFLIQYYNGEERAKGNILERFSAQQFPDLHSELNLSSLELGDSALYFCASSVGTVQETQYFGPGTRLLVL.

The rearrangement links TRBV5-4 to TRBJ1-6; D perhaps matches TRBD1 (6 bases). CDR1 SGHNT and CDR2 YYREEE come from the germline V gene (reference sequence). This CDR3 comprises 15 residues. Deletions cut 0 bases from V and 7 bases from J, with 11 bases between. CDR3 amino acids: CASSLDRVWNSPLHF. CDR3 sequence (DNA): TGTGCCAGCAGCTTGGACAGGGTGTGGAATTCACCCCTCCACTTT. The complete variable domain, with remaining parts taken from reference TRBV5-4 and TRBJ1-6, reads ETGVTQSPTHLIKTRGQQVTLRCSSQSGHNTVSWYQQALGQGPQFIFQYYREEENGRGNFPPRFSGLQFPNYSSELNVNALELDDSALYLCASSLDRVWNSPLHFGNGTRLTVT.

The J gene is TRBJ2-3, the V gene TRBV7-3; TRBD2 matches at 14 bases. This CDR3 is 17 amino acids long. J lost 1 base, V lost 5 bases, and 5 bases had no gene match. The germline CDR1 and CDR2 sequences are SGHTA and FQGTGA. This chain's CDR3 is CASSPAGLAGGTDTQYF. The CDR3 DNA reads as TGTGCCAGCAGCCCAGCGGGACTAGCGGGGGGCACAGATACGCAGTATTTT.

The J gene is TRBJ2-7, the V gene TRBV30, with a possible D match to TRBD1 (5 bases). The germline V and J ends were trimmed by 2 bases and 2 bases, with 7 bases remaining between them. CDR3 length: 12 residues. Germline-derived CDR1 and CDR2 are GTSNPN and SVGIG (reference sequence). The CDR3, as DNA: TGTGCCTGGAGTAAGGGGACCTACGAGCAGTACTTC. Its translation: CAWSKGTYEQYF.

V usage is TRBV15 and J usage is TRBJ2-5; maybe TRBD1 (5 bases). V was clipped by 0 bases and J by 5 bases, with 10 bases between them. Germline CDR1 reads LNHNV; CDR2 reads YYDKDF (reference sequence). This CDR3 is 14 amino acids long. The CDR3 is CATSRDQGRETQYF. The CDR3 nucleotides are TGTGCCACCAGCAGAGATCAGGGCCGGGAGACCCAGTACTTC.

The J gene is TRBJ1-4, the V gene TRBV30, with TRBD1 matching over 10 bases. The CDR3 runs to 13 residues. In germline, CDR1 is GTSNPN, CDR2 SVGIG (reference sequence). Trimming at V came to 7 bases and at J to 12 bases, leaving 11 bases not matched to a gene. The CDR3 DNA sequence: TGTGCCTTTTGGGACAGGGGCAGTTTGGAACTGTTTTTT. Its protein product is CAFWDRGSLELFF.

This chain connects TRBV10-1 to TRBJ2-3; 9 nucleotides match TRBD2. Germline V lookup: CDR1 WNHNN, CDR2 SYGVQD (reference sequence). The CDR3 length is 14 residues. The junction had 1 base not matched to a gene; V was cut back by 3 bases and J by 3 bases. The CDR3 region has the DNA TGCGCCAGCAGTGATCTAGCGGGGACAGATACGCAGTATTTT. Translation gives CASSDLAGTDTQYF.

This clone came up once. Other DNA sequences in the same sample also yield this CDR3. The genes are TRBV7-9 and TRBJ1-1, with D possibly TRBD1 on 5 matching bases. V dropped 1 base and J dropped 4 bases, with 7 bases sitting between them. The CDR3 has 13 residues. The germline gives CDR1 SEHNR, CDR2 FQNEAQ (reference sequence). In DNA form, the CDR3 reads TGTGCCAGCAGCTTAGGGGGGGGCACTGAAGCTTTCTTT. It specifies CASSLGGGTEAFF. The full variable domain, its missing parts supplied by reference TRBV7-9 and TRBJ1-1, is DTGVSQNPRHKITKRGQNVTFRCDPISEHNRLYWYRQTLGQGPEFLTYFQNEAQLEKSRLLSDRFSAERPKGSFSTLEIQRTEQGDSAMYLCASSLGGGTEAFFGQGTRLTVV.

V usage is TRBV9 and J usage is TRBJ2-2; D perhaps matches TRBD1 (6 bases). Germline assignment: CDR1 SGDLS and CDR2 YYNGEE. This CDR3 is 15 amino acids long. V lost 0 bases to trimming and J lost 5 bases, with 11 bases between them. CDR3 protein: CASSVAGQRTGELFF. The CDR3 DNA reads TGTGCCAGCAGCGTAGCAGGACAGAGGACCGGGGAGCTGTTTTTT.